This TCR delta chain was documented in a study of delta chains in infants with herpesvirus infections. Study summary: Postnatally CMV-infected infants were checked for a public fetal Vdelta1/Vgamma8 clonotype. Regarding the study as a whole: The public clonotype appeared only at the first post-infection time point. The study lacked race- and environment-matched controls and was small. The public clonotype decayed quickly, seemingly gone after about 2 months.

This clone was recorded a few times. Its antigen is not identified. TCR cDNA was made from PBMC RNA with gamma- and delta-chain-specific primers. TCRdb redid the clone calls on the RT-PCR reads with CATT. The sample carries roughly 1,500 delta-chain clones, 25% to 35% recorded once. Trimming shortened V by 9 bases and J by 2 bases, and 17 bases separated the two germline ends. CDR3 length: 14 residues. Germline lookup yields CDR1 TSESDYY and CDR2 QEAYKQQN. The sequence was obtained from a human donor who was a Ugandan infant, either HIV-exposed or HIV-unexposed (not recorded which). The rearrangement joins TRAV38-2/DV8 to TRDJ1; perhaps TRDD3 as D (5 bases). This material consisted of peripheral blood, taken at time point 1 of longitudinal follow-up. CDR3 nucleotide sequence: TGTGCTTGCGGGGGGGTCCTCGAAACCGATAAACTCATCTTT. This codes for CACGGVLETDKLIF.